This TCR beta chain was profiled in a study of graft-versus-host responses after intestinal transplantation. This CDR3 is built from 14 residues. CDR1 is SGHRS and CDR2 is YFSETQ in the germline V gene. Deletions cut 4 bases from V and 2 bases from J, with 11 bases between. Libraries were prepared by immunoSEQ multiplex PCR; TCRdb keeps only in-frame clonotypes and omits some of them. The sample records 15,000 or so clones, around 74% being singletons. The starting material, graft tissue, was processed to release intraepithelial and lamina propria lymphocytes. The specimen was ileum tissue, collected 14 days after transplant. This clonotype originated in a human patient who received an intestinal transplant, so some T cells may come from the graft donor. The chain carries TRBV5-1 and TRBJ2-3; D might be TRBD1 or TRBD2, each matching 5 bases. The CDR3 loop reads CASSDGTHTDTQYF. The CDR3 DNA reads TGCGCCAGCAGCGATGGGACGCACACAGATACGCAGTATTTT.